This record concerns one T cell receptor beta chain sequence. Its antigen is currently unknown. The PCR was carried out with 60 Vbeta primers and 13 Jbeta primers. This table comes from immunoSEQ multiplex PCR, and its TCRdb copy is limited to in-frame clones, with some not included. The profile shows approximately 170,000 clones, around 80% of them singletons. This entry is derived from a study of cytomegalovirus exposure and HLA in healthy donors. Across the whole study: Among the 300 to 500 donors who were genotyped, 81% fell in the genetic ancestry cluster that is associated with self-reported Caucasian donors. General study results and limits: The classifier reportedly diagnosed cytomegalovirus status with high sensitivity and specificity. Confirmation in vitro established that a few CMV-associated chains were specific for CMV antigens.

Looked up from germline, CDR1 is MNHNS and CDR2 is SASEGT. V gave up 4 bases and J gave up 3 bases, with 12 bases separating them. This CDR3 spans 15 amino acids. The receptor's source is a male donor in good health and CMV-seronegative. The genes are TRBV6-1 and TRBJ2-2; D gene uncertain. The sample consisted of PBMCs. The CDR3 here is CASSGRGPYTGELFF. Here the CDR3 DNA reads TGTGCCAGCAGTGGTCGTGGGCCCTACACCGGGGAGCTGTTTTTT.